This is a list of T cell receptor beta chains from one sample in a study of cytomegalovirus exposure and HLA in healthy donors. Data came from immunoSEQ multiplex PCR; TCRdb stores just in-frame clones and leaves some out. The table records 120,000 or so clones, around three quarters of them present only once. Sequences were obtained from PBMCs. These receptors were obtained from a young man in good health and CMV-seronegative. Each CDR3 is given with its conserved first and last residue. D genes are given only for firm matches. Expanded clones are given a class, and other clones once, few, many or no size at all.

clone_size | j_call | v_call | d_call | cdr3_nt | cdr3_aa
few | TRBJ2-5 | TRBV19 | TRBD1 | TGTGCCAGTAGTATGGTGGGACAGGGGGCCGGAGAGACCCAGTACTTC | CASSMVGQGAGETQYF
. | TRBJ1-5 | TRBV19 | . | TGTGCCAGTAGTATAGGGGGGGGGCGGCTGGGATCTCAGCCCCAGCATTTT | CASSIGGGRLGSQPQHF
once | TRBJ2-3 | TRBV27 | TRBD2 | TGTGCCAGCAGGAAGACTAGCGGGGAGTTTATGGGCACAGATACGCAGTATTTT | CASRKTSGEFMGTDTQYF
. | TRBJ1-3 | TRBV10-1 | TRBD1 | TGCGCCAGCAGTGAAACCAAAATCGGACAGGCGGCAGACACGGGGAAAACTGGAAACACCATATATTTT | CASSETKIGQAADTGKTGNTIYF
. | TRBJ1-1 | TRBV9 | . | TGTGCCAGCACCGTAGGCGACATGAACACTGAAGCTTTCTTT | CASTVGDMNTEAFF
. | TRBJ1-2 | TRBV6-1 | . | TGTGCCACCCCGGACAGAGCTAACTATGGCTACACCTTC | CATPDRANYGYTF
. | TRBJ1-2 | TRBV27 | TRBD1 | TGTGCCAGCAGTTTATTGGGCAGGGGGGACGGCTACACCTTC | CASSLLGRGDGYTF
. | TRBJ2-1 | TRBV29-1 | TRBD2 | TGCAGCGTTGGGACTAGCGGTGAGCAGTTCTTC | CSVGTSGEQFF
. | TRBJ2-7 | TRBV2 | . | TGTGCCAGCAGTGAAGGCAGCGATATTTACGAGCAGTACTTC | CASSEGSDIYEQYF
. | TRBJ1-1 | TRBV7-9 | TRBD1 | TGTGCCAGCAGCCCGGACAGGGGAAGTAACACTGAAGCTTTCTTT | CASSPDRGSNTEAFF
. | TRBJ2-3 | TRBV2 | TRBD1 | TGTGCCAGCAGACACGGGACAGGGGAAGTTAAGACGCAGTATTTT | CASRHGTGEVKTQYF
once | TRBJ1-2 | TRBV28 | . | TGTGCCACCGCCCCCTTACAGGGATTCAAAATAATTAACTATGGCTACACCTTC | CATAPLQGFKIINYGYTF
. | TRBJ1-1 | TRBV28 | TRBD1 | TGTGCCAGCAGTCATCAGGGGGCCTGGAACACTGAAGCTTTCTTT | CASSHQGAWNTEAFF
. | TRBJ2-5 | TRBV28 | . | TGTGCCAGCAGCCCCCCAGGTCTTCAAGAGACCCAGTACTTC | CASSPPGLQETQYF
once | TRBJ2-1 | TRBV5-1 | TRBD2 | TGCGCCAGCAGGTTCTCCTGGGAGGGCTCCTACAATGAGCAGTTCTTC | CASRFSWEGSYNEQFF
. | TRBJ1-1 | TRBV6-6 | . | TGTGCCAGCAGTTACGGGGGGGGGAACACTGAAGCTTTCTTT | CASSYGGGNTEAFF
. | TRBJ1-5 | TRBV15 | . | TGTGCCACCAGCAGACCTAATCAGCCCCAGCATTTT | CATSRPNQPQHF
once | TRBJ1-1 | TRBV7-9 | . | TGTGCCAGCAGCCTAGGGGCTTACACTGAAGCTTTCTTT | CASSLGAYTEAFF
. | TRBJ2-3 | TRBV6-1 | . | TGTGCCAGCAGTGAAGCCCATCCAGATACGCAGTATTTT | CASSEAHPDTQYF
. | TRBJ1-2 | TRBV6-5 | . | TGTGCCAGCAGTTACTCCGATAGTGGCTACACCTTC | CASSYSDSGYTF
. | TRBJ1-1 | TRBV7-3 | . | TGTGCCAGCAGCTTAACTTTCACACTCGTGAGGACTGAAGCTTTCTTT | CASSLTFTLVRTEAFF
. | TRBJ2-2 | TRBV28 | . | TGTGCCAGCAGACCCTACAGGGATACGAACACCGGGGAGCTGTTTTTT | CASRPYRDTNTGELFF
. | TRBJ1-4 | TRBV6-5 | . | TGTGCCAGCAGTTACATGACTGGGGGGGATGAAAAACTGTTTTTT | CASSYMTGGDEKLFF
few | TRBJ1-2 | TRBV27 | TRBD1 | TGTGCCAGCAGTTTAGAGGGACAGCGCTACACCTTC | CASSLEGQRYTF
. | TRBJ2-3 | TRBV27 | TRBD2 | TGTGCCAGCAGTTTTACGGGGGGGCCAAGAGATACGCAGTATTTT | CASSFTGGPRDTQYF
. | TRBJ1-2 | TRBV5-1 | TRBD1 | TGCGCCAGCAGCTCAACAGGGGGCCTAGATGGCTACACCTTC | CASSSTGGLDGYTF
once | TRBJ2-7 | TRBV29-1 | . | TGCAGCGTTGAAGATCTTCTCGAGCAGTACTTC | CSVEDLLEQYF
. | TRBJ2-1 | TRBV5-4 | TRBD2 | TGTGCCAGCAGCTTGGGGGGACTAGCGGGAGGGAATGAGCAGTTCTTC | CASSLGGLAGGNEQFF